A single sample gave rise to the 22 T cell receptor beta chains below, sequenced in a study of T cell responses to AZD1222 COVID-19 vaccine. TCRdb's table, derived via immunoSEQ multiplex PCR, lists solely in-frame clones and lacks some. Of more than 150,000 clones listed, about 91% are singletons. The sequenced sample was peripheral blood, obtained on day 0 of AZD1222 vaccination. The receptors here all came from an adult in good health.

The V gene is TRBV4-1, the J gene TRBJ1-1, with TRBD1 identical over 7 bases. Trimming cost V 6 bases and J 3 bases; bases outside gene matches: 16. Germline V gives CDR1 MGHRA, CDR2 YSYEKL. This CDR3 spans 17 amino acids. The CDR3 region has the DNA TGCGCCAGCAGTCTTTCGGGGCAGGGGGGCTTCTACACTGAAGCTTTCTTT. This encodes CASSLSGQGGFYTEAFF.

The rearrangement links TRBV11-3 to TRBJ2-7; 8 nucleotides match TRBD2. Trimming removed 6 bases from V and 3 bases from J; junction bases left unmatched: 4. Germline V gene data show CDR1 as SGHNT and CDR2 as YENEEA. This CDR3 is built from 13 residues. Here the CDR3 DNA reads TGTGCCAGCAGTTCGGGGGGGCACTACGAGCAGTACTTC. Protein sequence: CASSSGGHYEQYF.

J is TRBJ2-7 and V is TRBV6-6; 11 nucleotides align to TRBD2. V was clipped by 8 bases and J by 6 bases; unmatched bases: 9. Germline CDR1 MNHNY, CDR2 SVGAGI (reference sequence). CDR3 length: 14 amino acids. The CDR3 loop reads CASRPLAGGREQYF. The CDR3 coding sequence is TGTGCCAGCCGCCCCTTAGCGGGGGGGCGCGAGCAGTACTTC.

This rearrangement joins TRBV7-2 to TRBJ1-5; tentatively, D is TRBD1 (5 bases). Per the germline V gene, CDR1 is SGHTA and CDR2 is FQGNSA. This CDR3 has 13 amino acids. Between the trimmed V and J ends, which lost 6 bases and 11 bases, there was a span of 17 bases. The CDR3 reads CASSSEGPEAQHF. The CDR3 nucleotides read TGTGCCAGCAGTTCCGAGGGGCCGGAAGCCCAGCATTTT.

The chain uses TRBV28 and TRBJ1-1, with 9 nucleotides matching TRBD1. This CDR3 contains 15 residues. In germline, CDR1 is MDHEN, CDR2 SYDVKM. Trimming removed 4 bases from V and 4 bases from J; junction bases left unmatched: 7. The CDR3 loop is CASSWGTGSGTEAFF. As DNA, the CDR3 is TGTGCCAGCAGTTGGGGGACAGGGAGTGGCACTGAAGCTTTCTTT.

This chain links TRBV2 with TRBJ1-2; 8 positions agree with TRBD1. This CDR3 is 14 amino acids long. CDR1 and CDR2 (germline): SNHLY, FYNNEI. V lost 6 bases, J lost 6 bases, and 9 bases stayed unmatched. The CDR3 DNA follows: TGTGCCAGCAGAACGACAGGGGTTCATCATGGCTACACCTTC. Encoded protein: CASRTTGVHHGYTF.

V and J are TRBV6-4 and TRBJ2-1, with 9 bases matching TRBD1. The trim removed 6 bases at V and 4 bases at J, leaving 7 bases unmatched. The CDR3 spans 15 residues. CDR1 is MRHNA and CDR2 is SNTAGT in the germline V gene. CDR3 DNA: TGTGCCAGCAGCGGACAGGGGACAGCTTACAATGAGCAGTTCTTC. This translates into CASSGQGTAYNEQFF.

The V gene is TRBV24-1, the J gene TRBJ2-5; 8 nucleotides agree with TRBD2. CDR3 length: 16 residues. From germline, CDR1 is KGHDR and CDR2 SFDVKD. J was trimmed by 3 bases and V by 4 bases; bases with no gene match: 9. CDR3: CATSESYSGREETQYF. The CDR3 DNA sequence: TGTGCCACCAGTGAGTCTTACAGCGGGAGAGAAGAGACCCAGTACTTC.

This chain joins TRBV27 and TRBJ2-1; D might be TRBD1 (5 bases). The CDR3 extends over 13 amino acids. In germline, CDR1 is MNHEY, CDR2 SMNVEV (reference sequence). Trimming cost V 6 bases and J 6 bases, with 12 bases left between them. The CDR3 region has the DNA TGTGCCAGCAGCCTTGGGGCCCTCAATGAGCAGTTCTTC. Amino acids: CASSLGALNEQFF.

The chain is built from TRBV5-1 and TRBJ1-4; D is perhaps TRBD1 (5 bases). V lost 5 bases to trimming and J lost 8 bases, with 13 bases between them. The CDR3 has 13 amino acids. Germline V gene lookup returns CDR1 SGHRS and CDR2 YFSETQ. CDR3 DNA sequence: TGCGCCAGCAGGCAGGGAATGGACGAAAAACTGTTTTTT. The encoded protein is CASRQGMDEKLFF.

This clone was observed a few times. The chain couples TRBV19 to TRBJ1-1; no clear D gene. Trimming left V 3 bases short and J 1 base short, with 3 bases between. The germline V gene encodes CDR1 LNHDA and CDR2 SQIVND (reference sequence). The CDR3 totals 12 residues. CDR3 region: CASSMANTEAFF. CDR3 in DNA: TGTGCCAGTAGTATGGCGAACACTGAAGCTTTCTTT.

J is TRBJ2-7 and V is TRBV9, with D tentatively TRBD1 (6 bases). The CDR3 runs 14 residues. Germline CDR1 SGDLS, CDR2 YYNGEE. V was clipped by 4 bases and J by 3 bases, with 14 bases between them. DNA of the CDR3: TGTGCCAGCAGCCCCCGACAGGCGAGCTACGAGCAGTACTTC. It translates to CASSPRQASYEQYF.

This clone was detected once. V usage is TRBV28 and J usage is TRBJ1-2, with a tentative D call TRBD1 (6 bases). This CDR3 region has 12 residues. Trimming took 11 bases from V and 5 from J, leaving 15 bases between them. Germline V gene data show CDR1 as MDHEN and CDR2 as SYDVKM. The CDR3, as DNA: TGTGCCGCAGGCGTAGGGGGGTATGGCTACACCTTC. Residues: CAAGVGGYGYTF.

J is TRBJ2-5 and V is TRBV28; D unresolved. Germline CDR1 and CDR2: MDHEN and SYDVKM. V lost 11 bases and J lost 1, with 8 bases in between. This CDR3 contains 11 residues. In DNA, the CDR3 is TGTGCCGCACGGGCCCAAGAGACCCAGTACTTC. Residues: CAARAQETQYF.

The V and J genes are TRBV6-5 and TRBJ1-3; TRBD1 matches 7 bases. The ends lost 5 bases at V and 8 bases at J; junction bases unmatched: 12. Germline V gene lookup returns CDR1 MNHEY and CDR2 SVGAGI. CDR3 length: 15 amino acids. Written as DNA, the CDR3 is TGTGCCAGCAGTCCAGGGGACAGAGGGAAACACACCATATATTTT. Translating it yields CASSPGDRGKHTIYF.

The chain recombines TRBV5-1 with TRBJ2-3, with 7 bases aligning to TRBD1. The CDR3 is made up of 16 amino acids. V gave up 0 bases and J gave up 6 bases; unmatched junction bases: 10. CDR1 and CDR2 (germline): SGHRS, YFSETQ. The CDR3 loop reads CASSLVETGILDTQYF. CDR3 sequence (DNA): TGCGCCAGCAGCTTGGTGGAGACAGGGATTTTGGATACGCAGTATTTT.

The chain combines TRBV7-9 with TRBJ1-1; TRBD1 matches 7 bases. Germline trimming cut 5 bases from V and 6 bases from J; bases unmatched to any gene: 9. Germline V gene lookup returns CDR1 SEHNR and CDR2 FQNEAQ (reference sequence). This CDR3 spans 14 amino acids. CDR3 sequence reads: CASSNDRERAEAFF. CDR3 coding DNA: TGTGCCAGCAGCAACGACAGGGAACGGGCTGAAGCTTTCTTT.

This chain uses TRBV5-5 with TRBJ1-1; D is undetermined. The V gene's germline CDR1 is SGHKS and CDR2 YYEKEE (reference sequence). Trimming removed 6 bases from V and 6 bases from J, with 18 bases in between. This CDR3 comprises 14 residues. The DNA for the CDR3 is TGTGCCAGCATCCCCTTAGCGGGTTTGGCTGAAGCTTTCTTT. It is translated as CASIPLAGLAEAFF.

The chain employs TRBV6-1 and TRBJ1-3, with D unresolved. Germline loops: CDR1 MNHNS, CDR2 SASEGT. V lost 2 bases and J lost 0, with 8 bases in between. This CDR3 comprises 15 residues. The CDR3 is CASSEMTTSGNTIYF. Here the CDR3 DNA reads TGTGCCAGCAGTGAAATGACTACCTCTGGAAACACCATATATTTT.

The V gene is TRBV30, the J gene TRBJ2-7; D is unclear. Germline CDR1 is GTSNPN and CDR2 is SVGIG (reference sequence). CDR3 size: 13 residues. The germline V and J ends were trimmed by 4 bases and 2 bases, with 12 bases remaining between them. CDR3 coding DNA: TGTGCCTGGATCGGACCCCCCACCTACGAGCAGTACTTC. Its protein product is CAWIGPPTYEQYF.

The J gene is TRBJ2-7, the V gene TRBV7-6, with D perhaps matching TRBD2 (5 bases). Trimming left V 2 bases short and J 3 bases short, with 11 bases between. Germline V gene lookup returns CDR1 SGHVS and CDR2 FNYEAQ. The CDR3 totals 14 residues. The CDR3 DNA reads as TGTGCCAGCAGCTTACAACCCGGGGTCTACGAGCAGTACTTC. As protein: CASSLQPGVYEQYF.

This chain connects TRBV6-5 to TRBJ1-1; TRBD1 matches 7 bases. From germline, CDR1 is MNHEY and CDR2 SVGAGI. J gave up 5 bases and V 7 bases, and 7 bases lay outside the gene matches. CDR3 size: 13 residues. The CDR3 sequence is CASTLDRMTEAFF. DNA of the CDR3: TGTGCCAGCACCCTGGACAGGATGACTGAAGCTTTCTTT.